This T cell receptor beta chain was documented in a study of control samples from healthy donors and cancer patients. The method was immunoSEQ multiplex PCR; TCRdb's version includes in-frame clones alone and lacks a portion of them. The data show fewer than 200,000 clones, just over 90% seen once. The germline V gene encodes CDR1 MNHEY and CDR2 SMNVEV (reference sequence). The CDR3 is 15 amino acids. V lost 7 bases, J lost 4 bases, and 8 bases stayed unmatched. This chain joins TRBV27 and TRBJ2-1; TRBD1 aligns across 9 bases. The clonotype comes from an older woman in good health. Specimen: blood. The CDR3 spells CASTSWTGEYNEQFF. For the CDR3, the DNA is TGTGCCAGCACCTCCTGGACAGGGGAATACAATGAGCAGTTCTTC.